This TCR beta chain stems from a study of shared clonotypes between healthy human individuals. General study results and limits: Rarefaction exposed incomplete sorted-subset sequencing despite large depth. Clonotypes that were shared across a handful of donors made up roughly 5% of naive CD4 clonotypes.

Germline CDR1 LNHDA, CDR2 SQIVND (reference sequence). With V trimmed by 1 base and J by 7 bases, 4 bases remained unmatched. This CDR3 contains 16 residues. Naive CD8 cells lacked CD45RO, underwent positive selection for CCR7 and left out terminally differentiated effector memory CD45RA+ cells. This clone was observed once. Its specificity is unknown. Original methodology: Owing to the provision of junction-only sequences devoid of quality scores by immunoSEQ, filtering differed. Here immunoSEQ multiplex PCR was the method, and the copy in TCRdb shows in-frame clones only, minus some. The V and J calls and clone size are taken from that table; D and trimming were inferred from the DNA. The repertoire holds about 2.1 million clones, with just under 95% as singletons.

Sequences were obtained from naive CD8+ T cells from PBMCs. This chain links TRBV19 with TRBJ2-2; 12 bases fit TRBD1. This sequence originates from a man younger than 35 in good health. Some clones in this sample may be carry-over from other donors' samples. The CDR3 region has the DNA TGTGCCAGTAGTATAGTCGGGACAGGGGGCTTCGGGGAGCTGTTTTTT. Protein product: CASSIVGTGGFGELFF.